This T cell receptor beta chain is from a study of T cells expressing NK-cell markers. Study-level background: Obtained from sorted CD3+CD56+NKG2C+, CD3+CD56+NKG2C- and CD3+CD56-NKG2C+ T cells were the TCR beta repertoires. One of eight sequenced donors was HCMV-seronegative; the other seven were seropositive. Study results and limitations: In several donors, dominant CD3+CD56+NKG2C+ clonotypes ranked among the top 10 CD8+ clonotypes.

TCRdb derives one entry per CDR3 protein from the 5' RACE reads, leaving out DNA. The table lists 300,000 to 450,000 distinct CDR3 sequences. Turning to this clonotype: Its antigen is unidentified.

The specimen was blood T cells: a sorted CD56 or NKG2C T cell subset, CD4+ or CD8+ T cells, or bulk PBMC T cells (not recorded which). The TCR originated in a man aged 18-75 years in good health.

This CDR3 is CSARDRGGRGDTQYF. The genes are TRBV20-1 and TRBJ2-3; the TCRdb D gene call, TRBD1, has no DNA to confirm it. Germline-derived CDR1 and CDR2 are DFQATT and SNEGSKA (reference sequence). This CDR3 is 15 amino acids long.